The T cell receptor (beta chain) under discussion was sequenced for a study of blood T cell repertoires in COVID-19. Between the trimmed V and J ends, which lost 7 bases and 6 bases, there was a span of 12 bases. CDR3 size: 13 residues. Germline CDR1 MDHEN, CDR2 SYDVKM. Some clones are missing from TCRdb's copy, which holds only in-frame ones; the method was immunoSEQ multiplex PCR. The sample holds approximately 110,000 clones, roughly 85% seen once. Seattle patients were enrolled during active infection and followed longitudinally. The chain employs TRBV28 and TRBJ1-4; no clear D gene. Sequenced: peripheral blood. This TCR was sampled from a woman older than 75 with COVID-19, enrolled during active disease. In DNA form, the CDR3 reads TGTGCCAGCAAAACCGGGGTGTATGAAAAACTGTTTTTT. Amino acid sequence: CASKTGVYEKLFF. Supplemented by reference TRBV28 and TRBJ1-4, the full variable domain reads DVKVTQSSRYLVKRTGEKVFLECVQDMDHENMFWYRQDPGLGLRLIYFSYDVKMKEKGDIPEGYSVSREKKERFSLILESASTNQTSMYLCASKTGVYEKLFFGSGTQLSVL.